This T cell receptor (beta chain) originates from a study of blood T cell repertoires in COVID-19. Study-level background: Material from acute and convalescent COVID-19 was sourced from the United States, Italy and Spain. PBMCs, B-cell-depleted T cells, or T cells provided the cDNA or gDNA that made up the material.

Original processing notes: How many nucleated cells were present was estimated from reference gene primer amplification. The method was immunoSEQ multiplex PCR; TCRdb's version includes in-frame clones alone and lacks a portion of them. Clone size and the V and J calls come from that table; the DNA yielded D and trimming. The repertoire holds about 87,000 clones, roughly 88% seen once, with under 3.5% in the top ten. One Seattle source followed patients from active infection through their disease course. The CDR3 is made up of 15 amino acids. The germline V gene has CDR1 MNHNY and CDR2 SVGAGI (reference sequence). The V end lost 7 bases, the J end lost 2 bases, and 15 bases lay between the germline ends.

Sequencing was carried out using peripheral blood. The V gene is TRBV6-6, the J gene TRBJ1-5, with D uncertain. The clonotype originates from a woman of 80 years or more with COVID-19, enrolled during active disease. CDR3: CASTKMGDRNQPQHF. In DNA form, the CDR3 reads TGTGCCAGCACCAAAATGGGCGATCGCAATCAGCCCCAGCATTTT.